This T cell receptor beta chain was sequenced in a study of cytomegalovirus exposure and HLA in healthy donors. General study results and limits: A list of roughly 180 TCR beta chains associated with cytomegalovirus was given.

A word on this clone: What it binds is not known.

The length of the CDR3 is 15 residues. CDR1 is MDHEN and CDR2 is SYDVKM in the germline V gene. J gave up 3 bases and V 5 bases, and 7 bases lay outside the gene matches. The PCR made use of 60 Vbeta and 13 Jbeta primers. TCRdb's copy holds only in-frame clones and misses some; the assay was immunoSEQ multiplex PCR. The table shows 150,000 to 200,000 clones, with around 81% occurring only once. The TCR was taken from a woman in her 30s in good health and CMV-seronegative. Material for sequencing was PBMCs. The chain joins TRBV28 to TRBJ2-1, with TRBD1 matching 7 bases. The CDR3 here is CASSADRQGYNEQFF. The CDR3 region has the DNA TGTGCCAGCAGTGCCGATCGACAGGGCTACAATGAGCAGTTCTTC.